This T cell receptor (beta chain) was sequenced during a study of identical twins. Notes on the study in general: Memory repertoires showed no such pattern, whereas abundant cord blood beta clonotypes carried fewer insertions. Cross-sectional statistical analysis, not tracking of the same donors, underpinned the conclusions.

Through template switching, a universal primer site was introduced, and the cDNA contained unique molecular identifiers. Via MiXCR, TCRdb re-called the 5' RACE reads, giving one row per CDR3 protein. The data show more than 400,000 distinct CDR3 sequences, approximately 16% seen once. This clonotype was seen a handful of times. Its antigen remains unknown. The CDR3 has 12 residues. CDR1 and CDR2 (germline): DFQATT, SNEGSKA (reference sequence). The V end was cut by 6 bases, the J end by 4 bases, with 11 bases between. Another study also made use of these data, one on yellow fever vaccine responses in identical twins.

What was sequenced was CD4+ T cells sorted from blood. This rearrangement joins TRBV20-1 to TRBJ2-3; D gene uncertain. This TCR came from a woman aged 18-30 years in good health. The DNA for the CDR3 is TGCAGTGCAAGGAAAGGCTCAGATACGCAGTATTTT. This encodes CSARKGSDTQYF.